The 2 T cell receptor beta chains presented below share a single source sample, sequenced in a study of PD-L1 blockade in urothelial cancer. Generated by immunoSEQ multiplex PCR, the TCRdb table keeps only in-frame clones and is missing some. In the table there are some 20,000 clones, approximately 86% of which are singletons. The sample here was PBMCs, taken around atezolizumab (anti-PD-L1) treatment. Receptor source: a man aged 50 to 60 with urothelial cancer.

The J gene is TRBJ1-2, the V gene TRBV6-1; D unclear. Trimming shortened V by 0 bases and J by 4 bases, and 9 bases separated the two germline ends. CDR3 length equals 14 residues. Germline values: CDR1 MNHNS, CDR2 SASEGT. DNA of the CDR3: TGTGCCAGCAGTGAAGCGGGCAGGCCCTATGGCTACACCTTC. This translates into CASSEAGRPYGYTF.

The V call is TRBV28, the J call TRBJ1-2; no firm D call. The CDR3 extends over 12 amino acids. The V end was cut by 7 bases, the J end by 7 bases, with 13 bases between. Looked up from germline, CDR1 is MDHEN and CDR2 is SYDVKM. The CDR3 sequence: CASTLRGFGYTF. Written as DNA, the CDR3 is TGTGCCAGCACCCTTAGAGGGTTTGGCTACACCTTC.